This passage covers 17 T cell receptor beta chains from one sample sequenced in a study of memory B cells and T cells in multiple sclerosis. Their antigens are not known. CFSE-dim autoproliferating and CFSE-high non-proliferating T cells from unstimulated culture were sequenced separately. Replicate wells were pooled after six to eight days of stimulus-free culture of approximately 50 million CFSE-labeled PBMCs. Assay: immunoSEQ multiplex PCR; the TCRdb copy retains only in-frame clones and omits some. The profile shows 46,000 or so clones, approximately 80% of them singletons. Input material: PBMCs from blood kept in culture. The origin of the receptors is a human donor with multiple sclerosis.

J is TRBJ1-3 and V is TRBV6-1; D is undetermined. V shed 10 bases and J shed 0 bases, with 16 bases lying between them. The CDR3 runs 15 residues. Looked up from germline, CDR1 is MNHNS and CDR2 is SASEGT. CDR3 loop: CATCYGLLSGNTIYF. The CDR3 DNA reads TGTGCCACATGCTATGGACTGCTCTCTGGAAACACCATATATTTT.

V usage is TRBV9 and J usage is TRBJ1-3; D unclear. The CDR3 spans 17 residues. V was cut by 0 bases and J by 0 bases, with 13 bases left in between. Germline loops: CDR1 SGDLS, CDR2 YYNGEE. Here the CDR3 DNA reads TGTGCCAGCAGCGTAGGGATAGCCACACTCTCTGGAAACACCATATATTTT. Translation: CASSVGIATLSGNTIYF.

V and J are TRBV28 and TRBJ2-7; D ambiguous. Germline CDR1 MDHEN, CDR2 SYDVKM. V was pared by 6 bases and J by 0 bases, with 15 bases between. The CDR3 extends over 15 amino acids. The CDR3 DNA follows: TGTGCCAGCAGCTTTTTCCAGGCAGGCTCCTACGAGCAGTACTTC. Amino acid sequence: CASSFFQAGSYEQYF. The full variable domain, completed using reference TRBV28 and TRBJ2-7, is DVKVTQSSRYLVKRTGEKVFLECVQDMDHENMFWYRQDPGLGLRLIYFSYDVKMKEKGDIPEGYSVSREKKERFSLILESASTNQTSMYLCASSFFQAGSYEQYFGPGTRLTVT.

The chain uses TRBV27 and TRBJ1-1; TRBD1 is a possible D gene (5 bases). CDR3 length: 15 amino acids. Germline V CDR1 and CDR2: MNHEY, SMNVEV (reference sequence). V was clipped by 2 bases and J by 1 base, with 11 bases between them. This CDR3 is CASSLVGGTNTEAFF. The CDR3 coding sequence is TGTGCCAGCAGTTTAGTTGGGGGGACGAACACTGAAGCTTTCTTT.

The chain uses TRBV27 and TRBJ1-2; D unclear. V was shortened by 2 bases and J by 1 base, with 17 bases between the two germline ends. The CDR3 is 17 amino acids. Per germline, CDR1 MNHEY and CDR2 SMNVEV (reference sequence). The CDR3: CASSLGSSGASNYGYTF. CDR3 DNA: TGTGCCAGCAGTTTAGGTTCTAGCGGCGCAAGTAACTATGGCTACACCTTC.

This chain connects TRBV28 to TRBJ2-3; the match to TRBD2 covers 9 bases. Germline assignment: CDR1 MDHEN and CDR2 SYDVKM. Trimming took 1 base from V and 5 from J; bases not matched to a gene: 10. The CDR3 is 17 amino acids. DNA of the CDR3: TGTGCCAGCAGTTTATTGTTGCCTAGCGGGGTGGGAGATACGCAGTATTTT. Amino acids: CASSLLLPSGVGDTQYF.

This chain links TRBV6-5 with TRBJ2-1; perhaps D is TRBD1 or TRBD2 (5 bases each). Germline loops: CDR1 MNHEY, CDR2 SVGAGI. This CDR3 is built from 15 residues. V was cut by 6 bases and J by 8 bases, with 20 bases left in between. The CDR3 bases are TGTGCCAGCAGCTACCGGGACGGGATAGGGGATGAGCAGTTCTTC. Its protein is CASSYRDGIGDEQFF.

Only a few counts were recorded for this clone. The chain joins TRBV15 to TRBJ1-4; 10 bases map to TRBD1. Germline values: CDR1 LNHNV, CDR2 YYDKDF (reference sequence). This CDR3 is built from 16 residues. Trimming at V came to 0 bases and at J to 7 bases, leaving 5 bases not matched to a gene. CDR3 sequence reads: CATSRDWTGGGEKLFF. In DNA, the CDR3 is TGTGCCACCAGCAGAGATTGGACAGGGGGAGGTGAAAAACTGTTTTTT. Supplemented by reference TRBV15 and TRBJ1-4, the full variable domain reads DAMVIQNPRYQVTQFGKPVTLSCSQTLNHNVMYWYQQKSSQAPKLLFHYYDKDFNNEADTPDNFQSRRPNTSFCFLDIRSPGLGDTAMYLCATSRDWTGGGEKLFFGSGTQLSVL.

This sequence joins TRBV11-3 and TRBJ2-7; D remains unclear. The CDR3 runs to 13 residues. Trimming stripped 4 bases from V and 7 bases from J, with 14 bases between. The V gene's germline CDR1 is SGHNT and CDR2 YENEEA. The CDR3 coding sequence is TGTGCCAGCAGCTCCGGTGGGTTGGGGGAGCAGTACTTC. This gives the protein CASSSGGLGEQYF. The whole variable domain, filled in from reference TRBV11-3 and TRBJ2-7, reads EAGVVQSPRYKIIEKKQPVAFWCNPISGHNTLYWYLQNLGQGPELLIRYENEEAVDDSQLPKDRFSAERLKGVDSTLKIQPAELGDSAVYLCASSSGGLGEQYFGPGTRLTVT.

The gene calls are TRBV15 and TRBJ1-1; 7 positions match TRBD1. The CDR3 sequence is 20 residues long. CDR1 is LNHNV, CDR2 YYDKDF, per germline (reference sequence). J lost 4 bases, V lost 1 base, and 21 bases had no gene match. This chain's CDR3 is CATSRGHLRGQGGWGTEAFF. Written as DNA, the CDR3 is TGTGCCACCAGCAGAGGCCACTTACGGGGGCAGGGGGGATGGGGCACTGAAGCTTTCTTT.

The V call is TRBV5-4, the J call TRBJ2-1; TRBD2 matches at 9 bases. Germline CDR1 is SGHNT and CDR2 is YYREEE (reference sequence). The CDR3 has 14 residues. V trimming: 7 bases; J trimming: 5 bases; junction bases outside the gene matches: 7. CDR3 protein: CASQGRGGDNEQFF. The DNA for the CDR3 is TGTGCCAGCCAAGGGCGCGGGGGGGACAATGAGCAGTTCTTC.

The chain joins TRBV5-4 to TRBJ2-5; D call uncertain. With 2 bases removed from V and 5 bases from J, the gap between germline ends came to 13 bases. Germline V gene lookup returns CDR1 SGHNT and CDR2 YYREEE (reference sequence). The CDR3 covers 14 residues. The CDR3 DNA follows: TGTGCCAGCAGCTTAGCCGGCAGAACGGAGACCCAGTACTTC. Translating it yields CASSLAGRTETQYF. The variable domain in full, completed from reference TRBV5-4 and TRBJ2-5, reads ETGVTQSPTHLIKTRGQQVTLRCSSQSGHNTVSWYQQALGQGPQFIFQYYREEENGRGNFPPRFSGLQFPNYSSELNVNALELDDSALYLCASSLAGRTETQYFGPGTRLLVL.

The chain links TRBV2 to TRBJ2-6, with TRBD2 matching over 8 bases. V lost 4 bases and J lost 0; bases outside the gene matches: 11. Germline CDR1 SNHLY, CDR2 FYNNEI. CDR3 size: 19 residues. CDR3 nucleotides: TGTGCCAGCAGTGGGATGACTTGGAGCGGGGGCTCTGGGGCCAACGTCCTGACTTTC. This encodes CASSGMTWSGGSGANVLTF.

This clone was seen a few times. The rearrangement joins TRBV27 to TRBJ1-4, with unresolved D. The CDR3 length is 13 residues. Trimming took off 3 bases at V and 7 bases at J, with 9 bases between the two ends. Germline V gives CDR1 MNHEY, CDR2 SMNVEV (reference sequence). CDR3 amino acids: CASSFSGFEKLFF. The CDR3 DNA is TGTGCCAGCAGTTTTTCGGGGTTTGAAAAACTGTTTTTT. Full variable domain (remainder filled in from reference TRBV27 and TRBJ1-4): EAQVTQNPRYLITVTGKKLTVTCSQNMNHEYMSWYRQDPGLGLRQIYYSMNVEVTDKGDVPEGYKVSRKEKRNFPLILESPSPNQTSLYFCASSFSGFEKLFFGSGTQLSVL.

This chain connects TRBV28 to TRBJ2-1, with D possibly TRBD2 on 5 matching bases. The length of the CDR3 is 14 residues. Trimming stripped 6 bases from V and 13 bases from J, with 22 bases between. CDR1 is MDHEN, CDR2 SYDVKM, per germline. The CDR3 loop reads CASSLPGLTTYQFF. The CDR3 DNA sequence: TGTGCCAGCAGCCTACCCGGACTGACAACCTATCAGTTCTTC.

This chain uses TRBV30 with TRBJ1-6, with D possibly TRBD1 on 5 matching bases. The ends were cut back, 0 bases at V and 6 bases at J, with 9 bases in the middle. Germline CDR1 GTSNPN, CDR2 SVGIG (reference sequence). This CDR3 is 14 amino acids long. CDR3 sequence reads: CAWSVGQGNSPLHF. Here the CDR3 DNA reads TGTGCCTGGAGTGTAGGGCAGGGTAATTCACCCCTCCACTTT.

V and J are TRBV7-2 and TRBJ2-2, with 11 bases aligning to TRBD2. The CDR3 covers 15 residues. Germline lookup yields CDR1 SGHTA and CDR2 FQGNSA. Trimming cost V 4 bases and J 3 bases; bases outside gene matches: 1. CDR3: CASSSSGGYTGELFF. The CDR3 DNA reads TGTGCCAGCAGCTCTAGCGGGGGGTACACCGGGGAGCTGTTTTTT.